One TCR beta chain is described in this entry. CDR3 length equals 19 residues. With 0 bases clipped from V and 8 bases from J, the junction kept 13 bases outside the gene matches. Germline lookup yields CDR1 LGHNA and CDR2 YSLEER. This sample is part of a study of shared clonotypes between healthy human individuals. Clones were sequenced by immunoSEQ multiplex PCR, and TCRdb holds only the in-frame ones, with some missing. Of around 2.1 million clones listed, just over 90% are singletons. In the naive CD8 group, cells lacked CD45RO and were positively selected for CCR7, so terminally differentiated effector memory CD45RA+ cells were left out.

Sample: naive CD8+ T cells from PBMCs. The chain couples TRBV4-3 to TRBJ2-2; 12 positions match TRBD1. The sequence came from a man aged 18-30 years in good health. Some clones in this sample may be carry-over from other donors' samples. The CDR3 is CASSQDWDGTGGRYGELFF. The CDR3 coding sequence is TGCGCCAGCAGCCAAGATTGGGACGGGACAGGGGGCCGGTATGGGGAGCTGTTTTTT.